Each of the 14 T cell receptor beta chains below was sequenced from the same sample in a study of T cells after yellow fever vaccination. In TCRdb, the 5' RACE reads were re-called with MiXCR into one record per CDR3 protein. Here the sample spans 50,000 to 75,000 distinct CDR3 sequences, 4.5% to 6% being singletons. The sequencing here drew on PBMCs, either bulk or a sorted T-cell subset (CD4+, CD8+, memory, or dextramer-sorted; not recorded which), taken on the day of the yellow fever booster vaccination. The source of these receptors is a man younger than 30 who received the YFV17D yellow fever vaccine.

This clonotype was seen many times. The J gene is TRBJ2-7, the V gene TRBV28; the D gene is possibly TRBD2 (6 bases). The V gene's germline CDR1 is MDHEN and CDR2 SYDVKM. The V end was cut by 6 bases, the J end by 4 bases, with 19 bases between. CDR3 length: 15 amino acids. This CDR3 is CASSLGRAGPYEQYV. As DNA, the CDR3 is TGTGCCAGCAGCCTCGGCCGGGCGGGGCCTTACGAGCAGTACGTC.

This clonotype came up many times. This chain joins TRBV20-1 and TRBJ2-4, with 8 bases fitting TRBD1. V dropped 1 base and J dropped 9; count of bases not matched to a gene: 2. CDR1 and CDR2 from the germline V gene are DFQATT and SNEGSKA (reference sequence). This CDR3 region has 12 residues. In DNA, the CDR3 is TGCAGTGCTAGAGCTACAGGGGGCATTCAGTACTTC. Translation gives CSARATGGIQYF.

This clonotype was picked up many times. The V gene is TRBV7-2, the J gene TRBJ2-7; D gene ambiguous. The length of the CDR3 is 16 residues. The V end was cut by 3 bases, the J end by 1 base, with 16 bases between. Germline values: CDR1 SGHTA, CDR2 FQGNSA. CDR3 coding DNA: TGTGCCAGCAGCTTCATCGCGAACACCCTTTCCTACGAGCAGTACTTC. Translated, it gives CASSFIANTLSYEQYF.

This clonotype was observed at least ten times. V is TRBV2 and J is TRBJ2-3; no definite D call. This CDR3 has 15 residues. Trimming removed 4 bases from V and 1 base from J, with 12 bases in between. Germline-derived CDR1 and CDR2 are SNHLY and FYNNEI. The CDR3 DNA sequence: TGTGCCAGCAGTGCAATCACTCGGGGCACAGATACGCAGTATTTT. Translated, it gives CASSAITRGTDTQYF.

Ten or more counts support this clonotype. In DNA, the CDR3 is TGTGCCAGCAGCTTATCCCCGGGTCCCTATGGCTACACCTTC. This gives the protein CASSLSPGPYGYTF. The chain uses TRBV7-6 and TRBJ1-2; D uncertain. Deletions cut 2 bases from V and 4 bases from J, with 11 bases between. This CDR3 has 14 amino acids. In germline, CDR1 is SGHVS, CDR2 FNYEAQ. Supplemented by reference TRBV7-6 and TRBJ1-2, the full variable domain reads GAGVSQSPRYKVTKRGQDVALRCDPISGHVSLYWYRQALGQGPEFLTYFNYEAQQDKSGLPNDRFSAERPEGSISTLTIQRTEQRDSAMYRCASSLSPGPYGYTFGSGTRLTVV.

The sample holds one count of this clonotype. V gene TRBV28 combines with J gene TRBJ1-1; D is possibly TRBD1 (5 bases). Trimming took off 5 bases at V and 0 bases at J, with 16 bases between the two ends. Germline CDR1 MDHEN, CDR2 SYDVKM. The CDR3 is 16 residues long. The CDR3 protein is CASSARVRGMNTEAFF. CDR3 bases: TGTGCCAGCAGTGCCAGGGTTAGAGGCATGAACACTGAAGCTTTCTTT.

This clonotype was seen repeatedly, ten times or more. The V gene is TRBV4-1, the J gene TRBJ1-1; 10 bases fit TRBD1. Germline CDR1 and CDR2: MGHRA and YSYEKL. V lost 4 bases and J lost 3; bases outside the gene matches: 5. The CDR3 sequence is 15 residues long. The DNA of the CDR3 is TGCGCCAGCAGCCGGGACAGGGGAAGTGACACTGAAGCTTTCTTT. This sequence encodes CASSRDRGSDTEAFF.

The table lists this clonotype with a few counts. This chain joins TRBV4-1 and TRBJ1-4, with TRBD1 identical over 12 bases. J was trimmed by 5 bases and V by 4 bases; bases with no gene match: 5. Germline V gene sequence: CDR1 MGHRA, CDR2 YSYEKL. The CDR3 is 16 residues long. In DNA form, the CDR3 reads TGCGCCAGCAGCCCCCAGGGACAGGGGGCGAATGAAAAACTGTTTTTT. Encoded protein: CASSPQGQGANEKLFF.

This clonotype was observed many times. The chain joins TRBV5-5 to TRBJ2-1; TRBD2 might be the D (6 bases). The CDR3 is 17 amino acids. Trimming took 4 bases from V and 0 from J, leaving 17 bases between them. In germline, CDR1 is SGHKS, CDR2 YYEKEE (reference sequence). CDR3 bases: TGTGCCAGCAGCCCAAGGGACTCCTTAAGCTCCTACAATGAGCAGTTCTTC. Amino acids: CASSPRDSLSSYNEQFF. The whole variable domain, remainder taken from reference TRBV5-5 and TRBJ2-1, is DAGVTQSPTHLIKTRGQQVTLRCSPISGHKSVSWYQQVLGQGPQFIFQYYEKEERGRGNFPDRFSARQFPNYSSELNVNALLLGDSALYLCASSPRDSLSSYNEQFFGPGTRLTVL.

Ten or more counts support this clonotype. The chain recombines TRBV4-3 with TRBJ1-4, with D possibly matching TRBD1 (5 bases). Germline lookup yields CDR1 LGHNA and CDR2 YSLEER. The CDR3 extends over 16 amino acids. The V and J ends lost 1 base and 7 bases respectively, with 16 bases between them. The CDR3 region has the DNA TGCGCCAGCAGCCAAGTTTGGGCCAGGGTGGGTGAAAAACTGTTTTTT. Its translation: CASSQVWARVGEKLFF.

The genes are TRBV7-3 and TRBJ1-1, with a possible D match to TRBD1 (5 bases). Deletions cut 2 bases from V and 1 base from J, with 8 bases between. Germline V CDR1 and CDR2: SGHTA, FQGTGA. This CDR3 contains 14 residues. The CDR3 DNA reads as TGTGCCAGCAGCTTATCTGGGGGGAACACTGAAGCTTTCTTT. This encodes CASSLSGGNTEAFF.

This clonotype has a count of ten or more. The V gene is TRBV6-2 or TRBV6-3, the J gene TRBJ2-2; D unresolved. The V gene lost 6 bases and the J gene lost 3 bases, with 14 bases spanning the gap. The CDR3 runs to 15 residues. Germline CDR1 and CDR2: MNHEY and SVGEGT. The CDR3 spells CASSLVGGDTGELFF. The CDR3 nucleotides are TGTGCCAGCAGCCTAGTTGGCGGCGACACCGGGGAGCTGTTTTTT.

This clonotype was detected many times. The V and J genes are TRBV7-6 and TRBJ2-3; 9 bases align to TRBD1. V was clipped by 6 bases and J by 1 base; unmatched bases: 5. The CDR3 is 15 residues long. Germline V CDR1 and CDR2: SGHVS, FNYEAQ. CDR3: CASSRTGAGTDTQYF. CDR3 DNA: TGTGCCAGCAGTCGGACAGGGGCCGGCACAGATACGCAGTATTTT.

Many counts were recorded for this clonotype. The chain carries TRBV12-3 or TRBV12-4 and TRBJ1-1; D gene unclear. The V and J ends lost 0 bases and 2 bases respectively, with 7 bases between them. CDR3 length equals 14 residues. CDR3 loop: CASSLALGNTEAFF. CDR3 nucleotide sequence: TGTGCCAGCAGTTTAGCGCTAGGAAACACTGAAGCTTTCTTT.